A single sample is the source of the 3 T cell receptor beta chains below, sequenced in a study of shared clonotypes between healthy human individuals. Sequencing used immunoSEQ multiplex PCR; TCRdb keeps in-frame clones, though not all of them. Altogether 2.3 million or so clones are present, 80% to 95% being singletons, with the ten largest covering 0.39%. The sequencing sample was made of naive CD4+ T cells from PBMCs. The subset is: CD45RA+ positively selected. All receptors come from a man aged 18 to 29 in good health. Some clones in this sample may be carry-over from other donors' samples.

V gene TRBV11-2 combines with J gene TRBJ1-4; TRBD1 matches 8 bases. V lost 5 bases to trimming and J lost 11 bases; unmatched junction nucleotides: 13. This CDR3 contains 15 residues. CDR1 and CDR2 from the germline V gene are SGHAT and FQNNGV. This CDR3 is CASSPVGRGQRKLFF. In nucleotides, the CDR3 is TGTGCCAGCAGCCCGGTGGGCAGGGGGCAGCGGAAACTGTTTTTT.

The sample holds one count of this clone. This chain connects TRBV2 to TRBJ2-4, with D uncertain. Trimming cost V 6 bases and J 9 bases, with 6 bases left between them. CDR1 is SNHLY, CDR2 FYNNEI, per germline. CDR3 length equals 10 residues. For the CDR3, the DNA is TGTGCCAGCAGCATAACCATTCAGTACTTC. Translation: CASSITIQYF.

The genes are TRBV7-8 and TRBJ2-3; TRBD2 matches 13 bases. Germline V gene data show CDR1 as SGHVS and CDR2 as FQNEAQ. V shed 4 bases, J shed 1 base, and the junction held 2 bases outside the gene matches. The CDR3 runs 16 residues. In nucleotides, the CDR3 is TGTGCCAGCAGCTCAGGGACTAGCGGGGGCACAGATACGCAGTATTTT. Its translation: CASSSGTSGGTDTQYF.